The 9 T cell receptor beta chains below were found in one sample sequenced in a study of regulatory T cells in long-lasting Graves disease. Indicated time point: newly diagnosed GD, antithyroid drugs for less than 3 months. From PBMCs, RNA was extracted and then used to make the TCR library. Arm-PCR of CDR3 regions and iRepertoire HTBI primers were the basis on which TCR beta libraries were built. Each CDR3 protein gets one entry after TCRdb re-called the multiplex PCR reads with MiXCR. The sample shows around 360,000 distinct CDR3 sequences, under 20% of them seen only once. These records were also assigned to another study, of T cells in Graves' hyperthyroidism and ophthalmopathy.

Sequenced material: peripheral blood mononuclear cells (PBMCs), taken at new diagnosis, from a patient treated with antithyroid drugs. Receptors were obtained from a young woman with Graves disease.

This chain links TRBV6-2 or TRBV6-3 with TRBJ2-1, with 7 positions matching TRBD1. Germline V gene data show CDR1 as MNHEY and CDR2 as SVGEGT. This CDR3 contains 13 residues. V lost 4 bases, J lost 10 bases, and 7 bases stayed unmatched. The DNA of the CDR3 is TGTGCCAGCAGTTTGGCACAGGGGTTCGAGCAGTTCTTC. This encodes CASSLAQGFEQFF.

CDR3 coding DNA: TGCAGTGCTAAGACAGGGGGAGGCACCGGGGAGCTGTTTTTT. Translating gives CSAKTGGGTGELFF. The chain uses TRBV20-1 and TRBJ2-2; 9 bases align to TRBD1. The junction had 4 bases not matched to a gene; V was cut back by 4 bases and J by 4 bases. The CDR3 has 14 amino acids. The germline gives CDR1 DFQATT, CDR2 SNEGSKA (reference sequence).

This clonotype was detected ten times or more. This chain links TRBV6-1 with TRBJ2-4; 7 bases agree with TRBD1. The CDR3 runs 16 residues. V dropped 0 bases and J dropped 3; count of bases not matched to a gene: 5. CDR1 and CDR2 from the germline V gene are MNHNS and SASEGT. CDR3 protein: CASSEASWDSKNIQYF. In nucleotides, the CDR3 is TGTGCCAGCAGTGAAGCCAGCTGGGACAGCAAAAACATTCAGTACTTC.

This clonotype was observed many times. This rearrangement joins TRBV3-1 to TRBJ2-5; D perhaps matches TRBD1 (6 bases). Trimming took off 6 bases at V and 7 bases at J, with 15 bases between the two ends. CDR1 and CDR2 (germline): LGHDT, YNNKEL (reference sequence). CDR3 length equals 13 residues. The CDR3 loop reads CASSPQGSRTQYF. For the CDR3, the DNA is TGTGCCAGCAGTCCTCAGGGGAGTAGGACCCAGTACTTC.

This clonotype was counted many times. This sequence joins TRBV30 and TRBJ2-1, with D possibly being TRBD2 (6 bases). Germline-derived CDR1 and CDR2 are GTSNPN and SVGIG (reference sequence). This CDR3 has 14 residues. V was clipped by 0 bases and J by 4 bases, with 10 bases between them. This CDR3 is CAWSVETRYNEQFF. The CDR3 bases are TGTGCCTGGAGTGTCGAGACTAGATACAATGAGCAGTTCTTC.

The chain combines TRBV2 with TRBJ2-7; no clear D. The CDR3 runs 10 residues. CDR1 is SNHLY and CDR2 is FYNNEI in the germline V gene. V lost 6 bases to trimming and J lost 7 bases, with 7 bases between them. CDR3 nucleotide sequence: TGTGCCAGCAGCGTTGAAGAGCAGTACTTC. Residues: CASSVEEQYF.

This clonotype has just a few counts. This rearrangement joins TRBV2 to TRBJ1-3; D gene unclear. Germline assignment: CDR1 SNHLY and CDR2 FYNNEI. The CDR3 length is 16 residues. Trimming shortened V by 5 bases and J by 0 bases, and 14 bases separated the two germline ends. The CDR3 protein is CASSPRVSVSGNTIYF. DNA for the CDR3: TGTGCCAGCAGTCCTCGAGTTTCTGTCTCTGGAAACACCATATATTTT.

The table lists this clonotype with many counts. The J gene is TRBJ1-1, the V gene TRBV2; 11 bases map to TRBD1. Germline CDR1 is SNHLY and CDR2 is FYNNEI. Trimming removed 6 bases from V and 6 bases from J; junction bases left unmatched: 6. The CDR3 is made up of 14 amino acids. CDR3 in DNA: TGTGCCAGCAGGCGGACAGGGGGCGTCTCTGAAGCTTTCTTT. This gives the protein CASRRTGGVSEAFF.

This sequence joins TRBV27 and TRBJ1-1, with 8 bases aligning to TRBD1. CDR3 length: 13 amino acids. V was clipped by 10 bases and J by 2 bases; unmatched bases: 6. Germline-derived CDR1 and CDR2 are MNHEY and SMNVEV (reference sequence). The CDR3 DNA reads as TGTGCCACCCGAGGACAGGGAAACACTGAAGCTTTCTTT. This codes for CATRGQGNTEAFF.